One T cell receptor beta chain is described in this entry. What it recognizes is unknown. Germline V CDR1 and CDR2: MDHEN, SYDVKM. V was cut by 6 bases and J by 3 bases, with 14 bases left in between. This CDR3 has 14 amino acids. This sample was included in a study of vaccination and CD4 T cells after COVID-19. Sequence data for DNA of cultured CD4+ T cells were generated by the Oncomine TCR Beta short-read assay. TCRdb independently ran MiXCR on the PCR reads; one entry per CDR3 protein. The data contain approximately 17,000 distinct CDR3 sequences, around 56% of them seen just once; the ten biggest clones take up around 7%. Regarding treatment: roughly 10-day PBMC culture with coronavirus spike peptide pools or control peptides (ViraFEST assay).

This TCR was recovered from a human donor who had recovered from COVID-19. The V and J genes are TRBV28 and TRBJ2-5; D is unresolved. Sequenced here: CD4+ T cells from blood, cultured in vitro, sampled before SARS-CoV-2 vaccination. The CDR3 DNA is TGTGCCAGCAGCGAAACTCCGGTAAAAGAGACCCAGTACTTC. It codes for CASSETPVKETQYF.